This entry is about one T cell receptor (beta chain). Its antigen is not known. This sample is drawn from a study of Ad26.COV2.S vaccination and SARS-CoV-2 variants. About the research overall: The authors gave Ad26.COV2.S intramuscularly, either once or twice 56 days apart.

Treatment here: 15 to 20 received Ad26.COV2.S at low or high dose, single or two shots; 5 received placebo; per-sample allocation not given. After the first vaccine or placebo injection, samples were drawn on day 63. Regarding the study as a whole: Using TCR breadth and depth analyses may have led to underestimated total T cell responses.

The assay was immunoSEQ multiplex PCR, and TCRdb's table has in-frame clones only and misses some. Seen here are some 640,000 clones, 89% observed once, and the top ten hold about 1.5%. V lost 1 base to trimming and J lost 0 bases, with 13 bases between them. This CDR3 region has 17 residues. The germline V gene has CDR1 LGHDT and CDR2 YNNKEL (reference sequence). The gene calls are TRBV3-1 (or the pseudogene TRBV3-2) and TRBJ2-1, with D possibly being TRBD1 or TRBD2 (6 bases each). The sequencing used peripheral blood, collected in a trial of Ad26.COV2.S vaccine versus placebo. This TCR derives from a person between 18 and 65 years old who received the Ad26.COV2.S COVID-19 vaccine or a placebo. As DNA, the CDR3 is TGTGCCAGCAGCCAAGGGCCCGGGGGCAGCTCCTACAATGAGCAGTTCTTC. Encoded protein: CASSQGPGGSSYNEQFF.